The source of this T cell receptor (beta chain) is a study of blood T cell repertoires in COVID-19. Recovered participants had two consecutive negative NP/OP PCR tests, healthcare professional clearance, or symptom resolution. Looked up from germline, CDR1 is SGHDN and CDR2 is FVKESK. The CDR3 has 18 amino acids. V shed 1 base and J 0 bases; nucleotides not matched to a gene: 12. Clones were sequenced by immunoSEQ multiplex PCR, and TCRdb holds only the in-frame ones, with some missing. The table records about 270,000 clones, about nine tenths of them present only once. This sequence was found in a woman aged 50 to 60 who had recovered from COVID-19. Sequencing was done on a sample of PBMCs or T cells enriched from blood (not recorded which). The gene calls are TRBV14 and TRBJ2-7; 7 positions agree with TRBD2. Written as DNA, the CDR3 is TGTGCCAGCAGCCAAGCGGCCGATAGCGGGCCGTCCTCCTACGAGCAGTACTTC. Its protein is CASSQAADSGPSSYEQYF.